This TCR beta chain was captured in a study of T cell changes during pregnancy in multiple sclerosis. This CDR3 is 17 amino acids long. Germline loops: CDR1 LGHNA, CDR2 YSLEER. Trimming took 2 bases from V and 4 from J; bases not matched to a gene: 12. TCRdb keeps only in-frame clones here, not all; method: immunoSEQ multiplex PCR. The top ten hold 1.3% of the sample, which has tens of thousands of clones, roughly 92% seen once. This clone was seen just once. The receptor was isolated from a female donor with multiple sclerosis, enrolled in a pregnancy study. Source material: peripheral blood. The rearrangement links TRBV4-3 to TRBJ2-3; the match to TRBD1 covers 7 bases. CDR3 nucleotides: TGCGCCAGCAGCCAATACGAGGAGAGGGGGCCCGCAGATACGCAGTATTTT. This sequence encodes CASSQYEERGPADTQYF.